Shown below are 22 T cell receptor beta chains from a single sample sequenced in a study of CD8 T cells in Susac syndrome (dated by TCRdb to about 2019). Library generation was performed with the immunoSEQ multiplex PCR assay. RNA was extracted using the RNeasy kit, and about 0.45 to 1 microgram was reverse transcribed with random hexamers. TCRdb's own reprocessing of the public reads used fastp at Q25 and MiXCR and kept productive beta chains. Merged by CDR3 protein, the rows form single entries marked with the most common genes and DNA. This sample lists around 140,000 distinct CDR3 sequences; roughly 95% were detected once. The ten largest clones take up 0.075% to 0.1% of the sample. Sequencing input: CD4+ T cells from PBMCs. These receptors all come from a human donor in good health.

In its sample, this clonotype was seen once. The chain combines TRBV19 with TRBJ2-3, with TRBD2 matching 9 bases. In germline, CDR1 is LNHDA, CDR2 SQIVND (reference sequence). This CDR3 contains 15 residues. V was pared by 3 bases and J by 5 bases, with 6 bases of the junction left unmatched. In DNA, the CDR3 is TGTGCCAGTAGTATTCCTAGCGGGGCGCAAGATACGCAGTATTTT. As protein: CASSIPSGAQDTQYF. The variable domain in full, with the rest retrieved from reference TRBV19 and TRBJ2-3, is DGGITQSPKYLFRKEGQNVTLSCEQNLNHDAMYWYRQDPGQGLRLIYYSQIVNDFQKGDIAEGYSVSREKKESFPLTVTSAQKNPTAFYLCASSIPSGAQDTQYFGPGTRLTVL.

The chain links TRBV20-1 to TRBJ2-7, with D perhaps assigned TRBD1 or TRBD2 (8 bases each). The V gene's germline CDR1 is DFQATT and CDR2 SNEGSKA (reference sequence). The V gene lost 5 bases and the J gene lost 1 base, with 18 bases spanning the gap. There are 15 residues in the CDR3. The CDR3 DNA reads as TGCAGTGCTCACCAGGGGGCTAGCGGGTCCTACGAGCAGTACTTC. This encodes CSAHQGASGSYEQYF.

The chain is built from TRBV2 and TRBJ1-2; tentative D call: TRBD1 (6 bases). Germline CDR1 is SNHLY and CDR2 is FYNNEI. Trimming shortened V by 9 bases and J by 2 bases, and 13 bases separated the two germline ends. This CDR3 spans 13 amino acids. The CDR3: CASRQDGNYGYTF. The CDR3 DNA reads TGTGCCAGTCGACAGGATGGGAACTATGGCTACACCTTC.

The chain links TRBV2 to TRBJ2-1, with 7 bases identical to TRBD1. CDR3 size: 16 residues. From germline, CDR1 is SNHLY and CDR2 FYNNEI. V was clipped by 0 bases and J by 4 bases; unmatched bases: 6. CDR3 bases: TGTGCCAGCAGTGAAGCGCGCAGGGGGAATTACAATGAGCAGTTCTTC. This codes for CASSEARRGNYNEQFF.

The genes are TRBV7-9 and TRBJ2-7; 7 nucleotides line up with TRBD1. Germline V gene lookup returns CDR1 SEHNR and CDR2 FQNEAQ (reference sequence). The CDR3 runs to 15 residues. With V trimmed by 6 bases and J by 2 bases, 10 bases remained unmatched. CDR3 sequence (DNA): TGTGCCAGCAGTCCACGGACAGGTATCACCTACGAGCAGTACTTC. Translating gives CASSPRTGITYEQYF.

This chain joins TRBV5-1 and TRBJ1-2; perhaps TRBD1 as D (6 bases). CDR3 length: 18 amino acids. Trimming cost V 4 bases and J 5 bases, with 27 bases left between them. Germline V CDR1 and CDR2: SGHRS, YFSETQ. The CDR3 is CASSPPVGAGAGDYGYTF. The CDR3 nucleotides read TGCGCCAGCAGCCCCCCGGTAGGGGCAGGGGCTGGGGATTATGGCTACACCTTC.

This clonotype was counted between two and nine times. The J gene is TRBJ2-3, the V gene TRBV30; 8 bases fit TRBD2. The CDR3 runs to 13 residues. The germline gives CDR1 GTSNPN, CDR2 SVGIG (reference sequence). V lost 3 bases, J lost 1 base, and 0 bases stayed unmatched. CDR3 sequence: CAWRTSGTDTQYF. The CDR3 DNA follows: TGTGCCTGGAGGACTAGCGGCACAGATACGCAGTATTTT.

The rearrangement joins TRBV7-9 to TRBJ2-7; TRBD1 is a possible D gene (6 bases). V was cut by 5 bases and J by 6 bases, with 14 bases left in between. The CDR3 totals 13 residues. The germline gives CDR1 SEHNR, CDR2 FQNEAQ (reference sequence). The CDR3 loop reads CASSLQGIGEQYF. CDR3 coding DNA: TGTGCCAGCAGCCTTCAGGGGATTGGCGAGCAGTACTTC.

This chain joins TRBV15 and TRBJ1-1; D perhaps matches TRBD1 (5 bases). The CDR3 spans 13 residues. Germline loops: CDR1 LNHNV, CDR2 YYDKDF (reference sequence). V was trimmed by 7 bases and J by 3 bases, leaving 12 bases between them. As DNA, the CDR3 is TGTGCCACCACGGGGGTCTGGGACACTGAAGCTTTCTTT. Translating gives CATTGVWDTEAFF. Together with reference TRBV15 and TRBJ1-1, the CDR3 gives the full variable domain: DAMVIQNPRYQVTQFGKPVTLSCSQTLNHNVMYWYQQKSSQAPKLLFHYYDKDFNNEADTPDNFQSRRPNTSFCFLDIRSPGLGDTAMYLCATTGVWDTEAFFGQGTRLTVV.

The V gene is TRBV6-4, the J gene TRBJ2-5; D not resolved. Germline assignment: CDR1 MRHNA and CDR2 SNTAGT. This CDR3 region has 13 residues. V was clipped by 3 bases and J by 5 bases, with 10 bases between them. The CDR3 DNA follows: TGTGCCAGCAGTGAAACTCCCAGGGAGACCCAGTACTTC. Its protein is CASSETPRETQYF.

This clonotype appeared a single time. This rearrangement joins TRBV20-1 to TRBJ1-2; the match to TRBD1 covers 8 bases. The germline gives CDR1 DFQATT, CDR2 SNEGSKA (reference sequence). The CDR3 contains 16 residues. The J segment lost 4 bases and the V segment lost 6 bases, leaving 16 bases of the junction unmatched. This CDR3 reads CSAPVPSGQGSYGYTF. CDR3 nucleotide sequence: TGCAGTGCCCCAGTACCGTCCGGACAGGGATCCTATGGCTACACCTTC.

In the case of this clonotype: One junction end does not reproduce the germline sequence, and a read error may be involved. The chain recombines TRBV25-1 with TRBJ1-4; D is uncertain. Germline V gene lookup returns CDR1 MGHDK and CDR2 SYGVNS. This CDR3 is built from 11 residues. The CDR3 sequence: CASSERLRVAF. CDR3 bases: TGTGCCAGCAGTGAAAGACTGAGGGTCGCTTTT.

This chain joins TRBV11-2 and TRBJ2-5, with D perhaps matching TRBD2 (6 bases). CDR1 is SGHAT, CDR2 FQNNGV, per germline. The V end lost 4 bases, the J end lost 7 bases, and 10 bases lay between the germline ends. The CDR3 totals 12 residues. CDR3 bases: TGTGCCAGCAGCTCCCCCGGGGGGACCCAGTACTTC. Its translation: CASSSPGGTQYF.

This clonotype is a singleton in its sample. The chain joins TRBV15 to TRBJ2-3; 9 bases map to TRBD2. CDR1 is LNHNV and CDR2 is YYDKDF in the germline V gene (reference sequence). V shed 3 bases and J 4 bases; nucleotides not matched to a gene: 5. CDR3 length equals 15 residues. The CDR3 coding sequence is TGTGCCACCAGCAGCGTTAGCGGGAGTCCAGATACGCAGTATTTT. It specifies CATSSVSGSPDTQYF.

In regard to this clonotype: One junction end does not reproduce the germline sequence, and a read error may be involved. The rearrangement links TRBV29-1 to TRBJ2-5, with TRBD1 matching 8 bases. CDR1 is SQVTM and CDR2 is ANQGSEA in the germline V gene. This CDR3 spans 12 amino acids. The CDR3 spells CSVDRGQEIQYF. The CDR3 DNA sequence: TGCAGCGTTGACAGGGGACAGGAGATCCAGTACTTC.

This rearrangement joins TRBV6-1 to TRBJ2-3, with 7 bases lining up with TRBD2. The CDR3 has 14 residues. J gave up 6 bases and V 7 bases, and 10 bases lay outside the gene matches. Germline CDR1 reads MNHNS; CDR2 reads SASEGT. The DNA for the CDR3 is TGTGCCAGCACACAAACACTAGCGTTGGATACGCAGTATTTT. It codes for CASTQTLALDTQYF.

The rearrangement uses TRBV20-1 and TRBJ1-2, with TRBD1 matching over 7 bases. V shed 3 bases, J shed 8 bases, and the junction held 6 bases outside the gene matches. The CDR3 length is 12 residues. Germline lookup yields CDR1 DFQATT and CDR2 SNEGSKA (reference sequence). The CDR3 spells CSASAAGGGYTF. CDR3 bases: TGCAGTGCTAGCGCGGCAGGGGGAGGCTACACCTTC.

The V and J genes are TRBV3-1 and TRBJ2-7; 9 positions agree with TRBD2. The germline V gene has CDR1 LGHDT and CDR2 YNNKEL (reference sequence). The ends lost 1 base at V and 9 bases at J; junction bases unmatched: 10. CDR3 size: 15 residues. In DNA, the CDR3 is TGTGCCAGCAGCCAAGGACTAGCGGTGGAGGGTGGGCAGTACTTC. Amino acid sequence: CASSQGLAVEGGQYF.

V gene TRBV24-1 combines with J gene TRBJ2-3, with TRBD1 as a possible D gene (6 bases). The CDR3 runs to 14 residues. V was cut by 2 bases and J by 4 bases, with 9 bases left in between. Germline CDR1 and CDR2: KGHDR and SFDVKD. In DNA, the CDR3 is TGTGCCACCAGTGATTACAGGACAGCAGATACGCAGTATTTT. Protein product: CATSDYRTADTQYF.

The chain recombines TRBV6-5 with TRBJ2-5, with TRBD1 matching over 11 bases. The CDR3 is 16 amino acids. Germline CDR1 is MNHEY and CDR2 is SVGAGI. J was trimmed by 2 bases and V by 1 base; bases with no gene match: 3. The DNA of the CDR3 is TGTGCCAGCAGTTACTTTGGGACAGGGGGGCAAGAGACCCAGTACTTC. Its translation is CASSYFGTGGQETQYF.

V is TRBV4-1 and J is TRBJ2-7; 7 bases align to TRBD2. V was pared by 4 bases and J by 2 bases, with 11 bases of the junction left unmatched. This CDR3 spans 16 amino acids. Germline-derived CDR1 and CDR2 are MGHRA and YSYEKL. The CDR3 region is CASSRSGASGTYEQYF. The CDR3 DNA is TGCGCCAGCAGCCGCTCCGGGGCTAGCGGTACCTACGAGCAGTACTTC.

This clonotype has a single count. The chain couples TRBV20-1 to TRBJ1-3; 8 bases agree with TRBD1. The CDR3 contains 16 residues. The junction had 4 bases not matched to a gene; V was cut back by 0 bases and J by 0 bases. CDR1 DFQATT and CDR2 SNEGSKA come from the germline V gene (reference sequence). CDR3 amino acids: CSARELDRGSGNTIYF. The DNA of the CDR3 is TGCAGTGCTAGAGAATTAGACAGGGGCTCTGGAAACACCATATATTTT.